The 16 T cell receptor beta chains reported below all come from one sample, sequenced in a study of T cell responses to AZD1222 COVID-19 vaccine. Using immunoSEQ multiplex PCR, the repertoire was profiled, and TCRdb retains in-frame clones only, with some absent. The sample has around 150,000 clones, just over 90% seen once; the top ten hold around 1.3%. Specimen: peripheral blood, collected 28 days after the second AZD1222 dose. All receptors come from an adult who received the AZD1222 COVID-19 vaccine.

V and J are TRBV18 and TRBJ2-1, with D unclear. The CDR3 spans 16 residues. With 0 bases removed from V and 3 bases from J, the gap between germline ends came to 12 bases. CDR1 KGHSH and CDR2 LQKENI come from the germline V gene. This CDR3 reads CASSPPAQVIYNEQFF. CDR3 coding DNA: TGTGCCAGCTCACCACCCGCGCAGGTGATCTACAATGAGCAGTTCTTC.

This rearrangement joins TRBV11-2 to TRBJ2-1, with D perhaps TRBD2 (6 bases). The CDR3 covers 13 residues. Per germline, CDR1 SGHAT and CDR2 FQNNGV. V was clipped by 3 bases and J by 6 bases, with 9 bases between them. The CDR3 here is CASSFGTANEQFF. CDR3 bases: TGTGCCAGCAGCTTCGGGACTGCCAATGAGCAGTTCTTC.

CDR3 protein: CASSEAVNSNQPQHF. CDR3 sequence (DNA): TGTGCCAGCAGTGAGGCCGTTAATAGCAATCAGCCCCAGCATTTT. The chain joins TRBV6-1 to TRBJ1-5; D not certain. The CDR3 extends over 15 amino acids. CDR1 and CDR2 (germline): MNHNS, SASEGT. Between the trimmed V and J ends, which lost 3 bases and 0 bases, there was a span of 9 bases.

The chain is built from TRBV19 and TRBJ1-2, with D possibly TRBD1 on 6 matching bases. The CDR3 extends over 14 amino acids. CDR1 is LNHDA and CDR2 is SQIVND in the germline V gene (reference sequence). Trimming left V 4 bases short and J 2 bases short, with 11 bases between. Here the CDR3 reads CASSRGRQNYGYTF. The DNA for the CDR3 is TGTGCCAGTAGTAGGGGGCGACAGAACTATGGCTACACCTTC.

The rearrangement links TRBV6-1 to TRBJ2-7, with 8 nucleotides matching TRBD2. This CDR3 has 14 amino acids. Per the germline V gene, CDR1 is MNHNS and CDR2 is SASEGT. Trimming cost V 3 bases and J 3 bases; bases outside gene matches: 4. The CDR3 DNA sequence: TGTGCCAGCAGTGACCGGGAGGGCCGCTACGAGCAGTACTTC. Its translation is CASSDREGRYEQYF.

The chain joins TRBV11-2 to TRBJ2-6; D is perhaps TRBD1 (6 bases). This CDR3 has 13 amino acids. The germline CDR1 and CDR2 sequences are SGHAT and FQNNGV. The V and J ends lost 0 bases and 13 bases respectively, with 10 bases between them. The CDR3 spells CASSLDAGVVLTF. The CDR3, as DNA: TGTGCCAGCAGCTTAGATGCAGGGGTTGTCCTGACTTTC.

The chain uses TRBV12-5 and TRBJ1-2; TRBD1 might be the D (6 bases). Germline V gene lookup returns CDR1 LGHNT and CDR2 FRNRAP. The CDR3 has 15 residues. V lost 1 base and J lost 5, with 14 bases in between. CDR3 bases: TGTGCTAGTGGTTTGGATTGGGGGGGCGCTTATGGCTACACCTTC. Its translation: CASGLDWGGAYGYTF.

The chain joins TRBV6-5 to TRBJ2-7; D gene ambiguous. From germline, CDR1 is MNHEY and CDR2 SVGAGI. The V end lost 2 bases, the J end lost 0 bases, and 11 bases lay between the germline ends. This CDR3 is built from 15 residues. This CDR3 reads CASSYRQALSYEQYF. The CDR3 DNA follows: TGTGCCAGCAGTTACCGCCAGGCTCTCTCCTACGAGCAGTACTTC.

V usage is TRBV7-9 and J usage is TRBJ2-7; 11 bases are a match to TRBD1. CDR1 is SEHNR and CDR2 is FQNEAQ in the germline V gene (reference sequence). The CDR3 covers 16 residues. V gave up 1 base and J gave up 6 bases; unmatched junction bases: 8. The CDR3 coding sequence is TGTGCCAGCAGCTTAGAACTAGGACAGGGGGCCCCCGAGCAGTACTTC. It codes for CASSLELGQGAPEQYF.

This chain joins TRBV7-8 and TRBJ2-1; TRBD2 matches 11 bases. This CDR3 is built from 17 residues. The junction had 8 bases not matched to a gene; V was cut back by 1 base and J by 6 bases. The germline V gene has CDR1 SGHVS and CDR2 FQNEAQ. This CDR3 is CASSLGWGLAVFNEQFF. CDR3 DNA: TGTGCCAGCAGCTTAGGCTGGGGACTAGCGGTTTTCAATGAGCAGTTCTTC. Full variable domain (outside the CDR3, taken from reference TRBV7-8 and TRBJ2-1): GAGVSQSPRYKVAKRGQDVALRCDPISGHVSLFWYQQALGQGPEFLTYFQNEAQLDKSGLPSDRFFAERPEGSVSTLKIQRTQQEDSAVYLCASSLGWGLAVFNEQFFGPGTRLTVL.

The rearrangement links TRBV9 to TRBJ1-3, with D maybe TRBD1 (5 bases). CDR3 length: 17 residues. The germline V and J ends were trimmed by 3 bases and 0 bases, with 16 bases remaining between them. Germline CDR1 SGDLS, CDR2 YYNGEE. CDR3 sequence reads: CASSAPRGRSSGNTIYF. The CDR3 nucleotides read TGTGCCAGCAGCGCCCCAAGGGGACGTAGCTCTGGAAACACCATATATTTT.

This clone was recorded only once. The chain has TRBV18 and TRBJ1-5; 7 nucleotides align to TRBD1. With 3 bases clipped from V and 7 bases from J, the junction kept 6 bases outside the gene matches. This CDR3 comprises 14 residues. Germline assignment: CDR1 KGHSH and CDR2 LQKENI. CDR3 sequence: CASSPDRDIQPQHF. The CDR3 DNA reads as TGTGCCAGCTCACCCGACAGGGATATCCAGCCCCAGCATTTT.

This clone appeared a single time. This rearrangement joins TRBV3-1 (or the pseudogene TRBV3-2) to TRBJ1-2; D is perhaps TRBD1 (5 bases). The CDR3 has 14 amino acids. V lost 1 base and J lost 3, with 9 bases in between. Germline assignment: CDR1 LGHDT and CDR2 YNNKEL (reference sequence). The CDR3 spells CASSQVDSHYGYTF. In DNA, the CDR3 is TGTGCCAGCAGCCAAGTTGACAGTCACTATGGCTACACCTTC.

The rearrangement uses TRBV7-9 and TRBJ2-7; 11 nucleotides line up with TRBD1. The CDR3 is 16 amino acids. V was clipped by 5 bases and J by 2 bases; unmatched bases: 8. In germline, CDR1 is SEHNR, CDR2 FQNEAQ (reference sequence). Written as DNA, the CDR3 is TGTGCCAGCAGCCCAAGCCCGGGACAGGGGGCCTACGAGCAGTACTTC. This translates into CASSPSPGQGAYEQYF. Together with reference TRBV7-9 and TRBJ2-7, the CDR3 gives the full variable domain: DTGVSQNPRHKITKRGQNVTFRCDPISEHNRLYWYRQTLGQGPEFLTYFQNEAQLEKSRLLSDRFSAERPKGSFSTLEIQRTEQGDSAMYLCASSPSPGQGAYEQYFGPGTRLTVT.

The chain uses TRBV7-8 and TRBJ1-1; D remains ambiguous. Germline loops: CDR1 SGHVS, CDR2 FQNEAQ. The CDR3 extends over 14 amino acids. The V end was cut by 0 bases, the J end by 5 bases, with 10 bases between. The CDR3 DNA reads TGTGCCAGCAGCTTAGCTGAGTCCTGGACTGAAGCTTTCTTT. Encoded protein: CASSLAESWTEAFF. Variable domain in full (rest from reference TRBV7-8 and TRBJ1-1): GAGVSQSPRYKVAKRGQDVALRCDPISGHVSLFWYQQALGQGPEFLTYFQNEAQLDKSGLPSDRFFAERPEGSVSTLKIQRTQQEDSAVYLCASSLAESWTEAFFGQGTRLTVV.

The chain employs TRBV27 and TRBJ2-7, with a possible D match to TRBD1 (6 bases). The CDR3 extends over 15 amino acids. CDR1 and CDR2 (germline): MNHEY, SMNVEV (reference sequence). The V gene lost 3 bases and the J gene lost 6 bases, with 18 bases spanning the gap. The CDR3 nucleotides read TGTGCCAGCAGTTTGTCCCACAGGGCCTGGGTCGAGCAGTACTTC. Its translation: CASSLSHRAWVEQYF.